Described below is a single T cell receptor (beta chain) sequence and its context. The data stem from a study of blood T cell repertoires in COVID-19. Overall study: The study drew acute and convalescent COVID-19 samples from the United States, Italy and Spain. PBMCs, B-cell-depleted T cells, or T cells provided the cDNA or gDNA that made up the material.

Recruits, aged roughly 18 to 90 years, lived in 25 or so US areas. Donors were grouped by their self-reported clinical history. TCRdb's table, derived via immunoSEQ multiplex PCR, lists solely in-frame clones and lacks some. The sample comprises 300,000 to 500,000 clones, roughly 90% of which are singletons, and roughly 0.97% rests with the top ten. The CDR3 is 14 amino acids. Germline CDR1 reads KGHDR; CDR2 reads SFDVKD. V dropped 1 base and J dropped 4 bases, with 8 bases sitting between them. The V and J genes are TRBV24-1 and TRBJ2-3; D unclear. Sequences were obtained from PBMCs or T cells enriched from blood (not recorded which). This TCR was sampled from a woman aged 25 to 45 with acute COVID-19. CDR3 sequence reads: CATSDFRVADTQYF. The DNA for the CDR3 is TGTGCCACCAGTGATTTTCGGGTAGCAGATACGCAGTATTTT.